This TCR beta chain was sequenced for a study of molecular identifiers for immune sequencing clone quantification. Looking at the study overall: RNA from approximately 20,000 or 98,000 naive CD8 cells was split five ways in replicates, with four sequenced. Whole-study findings and limits: In naive cells, under 1% of molecules belonged to clones above 20 RNA copies, against over 99% in effector cells.

TCRdb analysed the PCR reads with MiXCR anew, one entry per CDR3 protein. The data hold over 55,000 distinct CDR3 sequences, with around 17% observed a single time. This clonotype has just a few counts. The antigen is unknown. The CDR3 covers 16 residues. V was clipped by 3 bases and J by 3 bases; unmatched bases: 10. The V gene's germline CDR1 is KGHSH and CDR2 LQKENI. This clonotype was sampled from a human donor in good health. Some libraries in this study had Jurkat cell RNA spiked in. The sequenced sample consisted of naive CD8+ T cells from blood, with Jurkat cell RNA spiked in. Described subset: FACS-sorted CD8+CD4-CCR7+CD45RA+ naive T cells. The J gene is TRBJ2-7, the V gene TRBV18; 8 positions agree with TRBD2. The DNA of the CDR3 is TGTGCCAGCTCACCGGATGAATCTAGCGGGCTCTACGAGCAGTACTTC. Translating it yields CASSPDESSGLYEQYF.